These 32 T cell receptor beta chains share one sample of origin, sequenced in a study of T-cell reconstitution after alpha-beta-depleted transplantation in children. Unique molecular identifiers were built into the TCRbeta library. From the PCR reads, TCRdb called clonotypes with MiXCR, one entry per CDR3 protein. Of about a million distinct CDR3 sequences listed, about 30% are singletons. This material consisted of PBMCs, mostly from graft donor cells, taken 360 days after TCRalphabeta/CD19-depleted stem cell transplant. Source of these receptors: a boy under three years old who had a stem cell transplant for SCID, so the T cells may come from the graft donor.

This sequence joins TRBV12-3 or TRBV12-4 and TRBJ2-7, with 8 bases matching TRBD1. V shed 1 base, J shed 2 bases, and the junction held 16 bases outside the gene matches. This CDR3 contains 19 residues. The CDR3 spells CASSLGGRGLTPSTYEQYF. CDR3 nucleotide sequence: TGTGCCAGCAGTTTAGGAGGCAGGGGGCTCACCCCTTCTACCTACGAGCAGTACTTC.

This clonotype was seen a handful of times. The V call is TRBV2, the J call TRBJ2-7, with TRBD1 matching over 8 bases. The CDR3 is 16 amino acids. V gave up 5 bases and J gave up 2 bases; unmatched junction bases: 11. Germline V CDR1 and CDR2: SNHLY, FYNNEI. The CDR3, as DNA: TGTGCCAGCAGTCTCTCCGGTGGGACAGGAACCTACGAGCAGTACTTC. As protein: CASSLSGGTGTYEQYF.

The rearrangement uses TRBV6-2 or TRBV6-3 and TRBJ2-5, with a possible D match to TRBD1 (6 bases). Germline CDR1 is MNHEY and CDR2 is SVGEGT. The length of the CDR3 is 14 residues. V was shortened by 4 bases and J by 7 bases, with 16 bases between the two germline ends. The CDR3 loop is CASSSQGIFGTQYF. The DNA for the CDR3 is TGTGCCAGCAGTTCCCAGGGGATATTCGGGACCCAGTACTTC.

In DNA form, the CDR3 reads TGTGCCAGCAGTGAAGGGGTGGTGGGGAACACTGAAGCTTTCTTT. Translated, it gives CASSEGVVGNTEAFF. This chain connects TRBV2 to TRBJ1-1; D is unresolved. The CDR3 sequence is 15 residues long. CDR1 is SNHLY, CDR2 FYNNEI, per germline. Trimming shortened V by 1 base and J by 1 base, and 10 bases separated the two germline ends.

The chain has TRBV20-1 and TRBJ2-7, with no clear D. CDR1 is DFQATT, CDR2 SNEGSKA, per germline (reference sequence). The CDR3 covers 16 residues. V lost 5 bases and J lost 1, with 21 bases in between. The CDR3 bases are TGCAGTGCTCCTGATCCGGTCCGACTTAGGTCCTACGAGCAGTACTTC. Translation: CSAPDPVRLRSYEQYF.

This CDR3 is CSAGGTYEKLFF. The CDR3 region has the DNA TGCAGTGCTGGGGGGACGTACGAAAAACTGTTTTTT. The chain joins TRBV20-1 to TRBJ1-4, with D tentatively TRBD1 (5 bases). Per germline, CDR1 DFQATT and CDR2 SNEGSKA (reference sequence). The CDR3 extends over 12 amino acids. The V gene lost 5 bases and the J gene lost 8 bases, with 12 bases spanning the gap.

Written as DNA, the CDR3 is TGTGCCAGCAGCTCTACCCGGGACAGAGAAGAGACCCAGTACTTC. Translating it yields CASSSTRDREETQYF. The chain carries TRBV13 and TRBJ2-5, with 7 nucleotides matching TRBD1. Germline lookup yields CDR1 PRHDT and CDR2 FYEKMQ (reference sequence). There are 15 residues in the CDR3. The ends lost 4 bases at V and 3 bases at J; junction bases unmatched: 8. The complete variable domain, with remaining parts taken from reference TRBV13 and TRBJ2-5, reads AAGVIQSPRHLIKEKRETATLKCYPIPRHDTVYWYQQGPGQDPQFLISFYEKMQSDKGSIPDRFSAQQFSDYHSELNMSSLELGDSALYFCASSSTRDREETQYFGPGTRLLVL.

V usage is TRBV6-2 or TRBV6-3 and J usage is TRBJ2-7; 11 bases align to TRBD1. The V gene end was trimmed by 5 bases and the J gene end by 3 bases; junction bases not matched to a gene: 6. Germline lookup yields CDR1 MNHEY and CDR2 SVGEGT. The CDR3 has 15 amino acids. The CDR3 DNA sequence: TGTGCCAGCAGTCGGACAGGGGGCACGAACTACGAGCAGTACTTC. Its translation: CASSRTGGTNYEQYF.

The CDR3, as DNA: TGCAGTGCTACATTACAGGGTCTGGAGACCCAGTACTTC. Encoded protein: CSATLQGLETQYF. This chain links TRBV20-1 with TRBJ2-5, with D maybe TRBD1 (6 bases). Trimming pared 4 bases from V and 5 bases from J, leaving 14 bases between. This CDR3 has 13 amino acids. Per germline, CDR1 DFQATT and CDR2 SNEGSKA (reference sequence).

The chain joins TRBV6-2 or TRBV6-3 to TRBJ1-2, with D unresolved. The ends were cut back, 8 bases at V and 5 bases at J, with 15 bases in the middle. Germline CDR1 MNHEY, CDR2 SVGEGT. The length of the CDR3 is 13 residues. DNA of the CDR3: TGTGCCAGCCGACCGTTTACCGATTATGGCTACACCTTC. Translation: CASRPFTDYGYTF.

The rearrangement uses TRBV7-9 and TRBJ2-3; TRBD2 matches at 10 bases. Trimming removed 2 bases from V and 1 base from J; junction bases left unmatched: 3. This CDR3 has 16 residues. The germline V gene encodes CDR1 SEHNR and CDR2 FQNEAQ (reference sequence). Here the CDR3 reads CASSLPLAGGTDTQYF. CDR3 DNA: TGTGCCAGCAGCTTACCTCTAGCGGGGGGCACAGATACGCAGTATTTT.

The chain carries TRBV20-1 and TRBJ1-4; 8 bases align to TRBD1. CDR3 size: 12 residues. Germline CDR1 is DFQATT and CDR2 is SNEGSKA (reference sequence). Losses at the gene ends were 6 bases for V and 7 bases for J; bases not matched to a gene: 4. CDR3 protein: CSADRGGEKLFF. In nucleotides, the CDR3 is TGCAGTGCCGACAGGGGCGGTGAAAAACTGTTTTTT.

There are a few counts of this clonotype. V usage is TRBV7-9 and J usage is TRBJ2-7; maybe TRBD2 (5 bases). Trimming pared 1 base from V and 2 bases from J, leaving 15 bases between. The germline gives CDR1 SEHNR, CDR2 FQNEAQ (reference sequence). This CDR3 spans 16 amino acids. The DNA for the CDR3 is TGTGCCAGCAGCTTAGGAGGTTCGAGGGTCCCCTACGAGCAGTACTTC. Residues: CASSLGGSRVPYEQYF.

This clonotype is a singleton in its sample. This chain connects TRBV11-2 to TRBJ2-5, with D uncertain. Trimming took 3 bases from V and 4 from J, leaving 15 bases between them. CDR3 length equals 15 residues. Looked up from germline, CDR1 is SGHAT and CDR2 is FQNNGV. The CDR3 DNA reads TGTGCCAGCAGCTTTCCGTCCGGTGGGCCAGAGACCCAGTACTTC. Protein sequence: CASSFPSGGPETQYF.

This clonotype was seen only a few times. This rearrangement joins TRBV7-9 to TRBJ2-1; maybe TRBD1 (5 bases). The ends were cut back, 2 bases at V and 5 bases at J, with 16 bases in the middle. The length of the CDR3 is 16 residues. Germline V gene sequence: CDR1 SEHNR, CDR2 FQNEAQ (reference sequence). The CDR3 protein is CASSLRGSLWDNEQFF. The CDR3 DNA follows: TGTGCCAGCAGCTTAAGGGGTTCCCTATGGGACAATGAGCAGTTCTTC. Combining the CDR3 with reference TRBV7-9 and TRBJ2-1 gives the whole variable domain DTGVSQNPRHKITKRGQNVTFRCDPISEHNRLYWYRQTLGQGPEFLTYFQNEAQLEKSRLLSDRFSAERPKGSFSTLEIQRTEQGDSAMYLCASSLRGSLWDNEQFFGPGTRLTVL.

This clonotype was counted many times. The CDR3 reads CASKQGAVHTGELFF. In DNA, the CDR3 is TGTGCCAGCAAGCAAGGGGCAGTGCACACCGGGGAGCTGTTTTTT. V is TRBV3-1 and J is TRBJ2-2; D may be TRBD1 (5 bases). Between the trimmed V and J ends, which lost 7 bases and 3 bases, there was a span of 15 bases. CDR3 size: 15 residues. In germline, CDR1 is LGHDT, CDR2 YNNKEL (reference sequence).

This clonotype was detected a few times. This rearrangement joins TRBV19 to TRBJ2-3; 7 bases match TRBD1. Germline V gene data show CDR1 as LNHDA and CDR2 as SQIVND (reference sequence). Unmatched junction bases numbered 10, after V lost 8 bases and J lost 5 bases. The CDR3 consists of 14 residues. This CDR3 is CASSSGGSGDTQYF. CDR3 nucleotide sequence: TGTGCCAGTTCTTCAGGGGGAAGTGGAGATACGCAGTATTTT. Based on the CDR3 plus reference TRBV19 and TRBJ2-3, the full variable domain is DGGITQSPKYLFRKEGQNVTLSCEQNLNHDAMYWYRQDPGQGLRLIYYSQIVNDFQKGDIAEGYSVSREKKESFPLTVTSAQKNPTAFYLCASSSGGSGDTQYFGPGTRLTVL.

This clonotype showed up just a few times. The chain uses TRBV6-1 and TRBJ1-2; 8 bases are a match to TRBD1. In germline, CDR1 is MNHNS, CDR2 SASEGT. This CDR3 contains 15 residues. Unmatched junction bases numbered 12, after V lost 6 bases and J lost 6 bases. The CDR3 here is CASSRRRKTGDGYTF. In DNA, the CDR3 is TGTGCCAGCAGCCGTCGTCGAAAGACAGGGGATGGCTACACCTTC.

The CDR3 DNA is TGTGCCAGCAGAACAGGGGGCGCAAGGTATGGCTACACCTTC. Translated, it gives CASRTGGARYGYTF. The chain recombines TRBV12-3 or TRBV12-4 with TRBJ1-2, with 9 bases matching TRBD1. The CDR3 spans 14 residues. Unmatched junction bases numbered 7, after V lost 6 bases and J lost 5 bases.

The V call is TRBV9, the J call TRBJ2-3; D not certain. The germline V gene encodes CDR1 SGDLS and CDR2 YYNGEE. This CDR3 contains 13 residues. Trimming removed 0 bases at V and 5 bases at J, with 7 bases between. The chain's CDR3 is CASSVERLDTQYF. Here the CDR3 DNA reads TGTGCCAGCAGCGTAGAAAGATTAGATACGCAGTATTTT.

This clonotype has ten or more counts. The CDR3 protein is CASSRRTPGTGELFF. CDR3 in DNA: TGTGCCAGCAGCCGAAGGACCCCTGGCACCGGGGAGCTGTTTTTT. This chain links TRBV28 with TRBJ2-2; unclear D gene. Between the trimmed V and J ends, which lost 6 bases and 4 bases, there was a span of 15 bases. The V gene's germline CDR1 is MDHEN and CDR2 SYDVKM. The CDR3 sequence is 15 residues long.

This chain uses TRBV12-3 or TRBV12-4 with TRBJ2-3; no definite D call. V lost 3 bases and J lost 4, with 11 bases in between. The CDR3 covers 14 residues. The CDR3 nucleotides are TGTGCCAGCAGTTTTTGGGGTAGACCAGATACGCAGTATTTT. Encoded protein: CASSFWGRPDTQYF.

This chain uses TRBV7-2 with TRBJ2-5; TRBD1 agrees at 7 bases. V dropped 0 bases and J dropped 5; count of bases not matched to a gene: 18. CDR1 is SGHTA and CDR2 is FQGNSA in the germline V gene. CDR3 length: 19 residues. The CDR3 here is CASSLAVQGRRRVRETQYF. The CDR3 DNA reads TGTGCCAGCAGCTTAGCGGTACAGGGGCGCCGCCGGGTAAGGGAGACCCAGTACTTC.

Only a few counts were recorded for this clonotype. The rearrangement uses TRBV27 and TRBJ2-5; D may match TRBD1 or TRBD2 (6 bases each). The CDR3 loop spans 18 amino acids. Germline V lookup: CDR1 MNHEY, CDR2 SMNVEV (reference sequence). The V and J ends lost 5 bases and 5 bases respectively, with 27 bases between them. CDR3 sequence reads: CASSKAGPLSGGGETQYF. Written as DNA, the CDR3 is TGTGCCAGCAGTAAGGCAGGGCCGCTATCCGGGGGCGGGGAGACCCAGTACTTC.

This rearrangement joins TRBV5-1 to TRBJ1-1; maybe TRBD1 (5 bases). Germline V gene lookup returns CDR1 SGHRS and CDR2 YFSETQ. The V end lost 4 bases, the J end lost 0 bases, and 10 bases lay between the germline ends. The length of the CDR3 is 14 residues. The CDR3, as DNA: TGCGCCAGCAGCATCGGACAATTGAACACTGAAGCTTTCTTT. This sequence encodes CASSIGQLNTEAFF.

The gene calls are TRBV9 and TRBJ2-1; D not resolved. V lost 0 bases and J lost 4, with 11 bases in between. CDR3 size: 15 residues. Germline CDR1 reads SGDLS; CDR2 reads YYNGEE. The CDR3 protein is CASSVATSKYNEQFF. The CDR3 region has the DNA TGTGCCAGCAGCGTAGCAACCAGCAAATACAATGAGCAGTTCTTC.

This chain joins TRBV3-1 and TRBJ1-2; TRBD1 matches 9 bases. V lost 4 bases, J lost 1 base, and 4 bases stayed unmatched. Germline-derived CDR1 and CDR2 are LGHDT and YNNKEL (reference sequence). This CDR3 contains 15 residues. This chain's CDR3 is CASSPRDRVNYGYTF. The CDR3 DNA reads TGTGCCAGCAGCCCCCGGGACAGGGTTAACTATGGCTACACCTTC.

The chain is built from TRBV6-1 and TRBJ1-1; TRBD1 aligns across 9 bases. CDR3 length: 12 amino acids. The ends lost 6 bases at V and 5 bases at J; junction bases unmatched: 1. Germline V lookup: CDR1 MNHNS, CDR2 SASEGT. The CDR3 spells CASRDRGTEAFF. Here the CDR3 DNA reads TGTGCCAGCAGGGACAGGGGAACTGAAGCTTTCTTT.

This clonotype was recorded a few times. The V call is TRBV11-1, the J call TRBJ1-5, with D possibly being TRBD1 (5 bases). This CDR3 region has 14 residues. Per the germline V gene, CDR1 is SGHAT and CDR2 is FQDESV (reference sequence). Trimming took 5 bases from V and 10 from J, leaving 18 bases between them. The CDR3 bases are TGTGCCAGCAGCCCCGGGGGACCGCCTGGACCCCAGCATTTT. Its translation: CASSPGGPPGPQHF.

The chain has TRBV7-2 and TRBJ1-5; no firm D call. The CDR3 length is 15 residues. V was trimmed by 3 bases and J by 2 bases, leaving 11 bases between them. Per the germline V gene, CDR1 is SGHTA and CDR2 is FQGNSA. The chain's CDR3 is CASSFGVAGNQPQHF. CDR3 sequence (DNA): TGTGCCAGCAGCTTTGGGGTAGCGGGCAATCAGCCCCAGCATTTT.

The chain combines TRBV28 with TRBJ2-3; D is unclear. This CDR3 spans 14 amino acids. Germline V CDR1 and CDR2: MDHEN, SYDVKM. The V gene lost 2 bases and the J gene lost 4 bases, with 10 bases spanning the gap. The CDR3 DNA reads TGTGCCAGCAGTTTAGGTCAGATACCAGATACGCAGTATTTT. Its protein is CASSLGQIPDTQYF. Complete variable domain (other parts from reference TRBV28 and TRBJ2-3): DVKVTQSSRYLVKRTGEKVFLECVQDMDHENMFWYRQDPGLGLRLIYFSYDVKMKEKGDIPEGYSVSREKKERFSLILESASTNQTSMYLCASSLGQIPDTQYFGPGTRLTVL.

This clonotype was counted a few times. The chain carries TRBV12-3 or TRBV12-4 and TRBJ1-5; 9 bases line up with TRBD1. The CDR3 extends over 16 amino acids. V lost 0 bases and J lost 7; bases outside the gene matches: 7. The CDR3 nucleotides are TGTGCCAGCAGTTTAGCTGAAGGGACAGGGAGACAGCCCCAGCATTTT. As protein: CASSLAEGTGRQPQHF.